This T cell receptor (beta chain) was sequenced for a study of early T cells in non-severe SARS-CoV-2 infection. The wider study: Sequenced bulk RNA came from whole blood that was unsorted, and chains were unpaired.

The protocol attached unique molecular identifiers to individual cDNA molecules. Each CDR3 protein is one row after TCRdb ran MiXCR on the 5' RACE reads. The data show roughly 67,000 distinct CDR3 sequences, about a tenth seen once. V gave up 3 bases and J gave up 5 bases; unmatched junction bases: 8. The CDR3 contains 14 residues. In germline, CDR1 is DFQATT, CDR2 SNEGSKA (reference sequence). Sequencing was performed on whole blood. The V gene is TRBV20-1, the J gene TRBJ2-5; 8 nucleotides agree with TRBD2. The receptor was derived from an adult who was a healthcare worker with PCR-confirmed SARS-CoV-2 infection or an uninfected control (not recorded which). CDR3 protein: CSASRGTRTETQYF. CDR3 bases: TGCAGTGCTAGTCGAGGGACTAGGACGGAGACCCAGTACTTC.